Each of the 26 T cell receptor beta chains below was sequenced from the same sample in a study of regulatory T cells in long-lasting Graves disease. Time point of the sample: newly diagnosed GD, antithyroid drugs for less than 3 months. Researchers made the TCR library from RNA that was extracted from PBMCs. Arm-PCR of CDR3 regions and iRepertoire HTBI primers were used to build TCR beta libraries. TCRdb redid the calling of the multiplex PCR reads with MiXCR, one entry per CDR3 protein. The sample lists roughly 510,000 distinct CDR3 sequences; around 16% were seen once. A further study also used this sample, focusing on T cells in Graves' hyperthyroidism and ophthalmopathy.

This specimen consisted of peripheral blood mononuclear cells (PBMCs), obtained at new diagnosis, from a patient treated with antithyroid drugs. The receptors come from a man between 18 and 29 years old with Graves disease.

This clonotype was seen more than once but under ten times. The V and J genes are TRBV27 and TRBJ2-1; TRBD2 aligns across 13 bases. This CDR3 region has 18 residues. Per the germline V gene, CDR1 is MNHEY and CDR2 is SMNVEV (reference sequence). Germline trimming cut 6 bases from V and 3 bases from J; bases unmatched to any gene: 11. CDR3 DNA sequence: TGTGCCAGCAGCACTGGACTAGCGGGAGAAGTGGGCTACAATGAGCAGTTCTTC. Translated: CASSTGLAGEVGYNEQFF.

The chain uses TRBV29-1 and TRBJ2-1; 12 nucleotides agree with TRBD2. The CDR3 spans 14 residues. With 4 bases clipped from V and 10 bases from J, the junction kept 8 bases outside the gene matches. The V gene's germline CDR1 is SQVTM and CDR2 ANQGSEA. CDR3 bases: TGCAGCGTTGGGGGACTAGCGGGTTCTGGCGAGCAGTTCTTC. Translating gives CSVGGLAGSGEQFF.

This clonotype was found many times. The chain carries TRBV3-1 and TRBJ2-7; possible D gene TRBD2, 5 bases. Per germline, CDR1 LGHDT and CDR2 YNNKEL (reference sequence). This CDR3 has 14 amino acids. Trimming took off 0 bases at V and 6 bases at J, with 12 bases between the two ends. CDR3 DNA: TGTGCCAGCAGCCAAGATGGGATGAGGGCCGAGCAGTACTTC. This translates into CASSQDGMRAEQYF.

This chain connects TRBV20-1 to TRBJ2-3; 14 bases agree with TRBD2. CDR3 size: 16 residues. CDR1 and CDR2 (germline): DFQATT, SNEGSKA (reference sequence). J lost 4 bases, V lost 5 bases, and 8 bases had no gene match. CDR3 residues: CSAQGLAGAQADTQYF. The DNA for the CDR3 is TGCAGTGCTCAGGGACTAGCGGGAGCCCAGGCAGATACGCAGTATTTT.

This clonotype was seen more than once but under ten times. The chain employs TRBV11-2 and TRBJ2-3; possible D gene TRBD2, 5 bases. The CDR3 has 17 amino acids. V shed 4 bases and J shed 4 bases, with 21 bases lying between them. Germline-derived CDR1 and CDR2 are SGHAT and FQNNGV. CDR3 in DNA: TGTGCCAGCAGCTCCGAAGGGAGTATAGGTTACGCAGATACGCAGTATTTT. Translated, it gives CASSSEGSIGYADTQYF.

This clonotype has ten or more counts. The chain uses TRBV15 and TRBJ2-7; TRBD2 aligns across 12 bases. Germline V gives CDR1 LNHNV, CDR2 YYDKDF (reference sequence). Trimming removed 3 bases from V and 3 bases from J; junction bases left unmatched: 9. This CDR3 region has 17 residues. This chain's CDR3 is CATSRGASGRADYEQYF. The CDR3 DNA sequence: TGTGCCACCAGCAGGGGGGCTAGCGGGAGGGCCGACTACGAGCAGTACTTC.

This sequence joins TRBV30 and TRBJ2-7, with a possible D match to TRBD1 (5 bases). Germline V gives CDR1 GTSNPN, CDR2 SVGIG (reference sequence). Trimming took off 1 base at V and 2 bases at J, with 15 bases between the two ends. The CDR3 is made up of 15 amino acids. DNA of the CDR3: TGTGCCTGGAGTGGGCAGGGTGGGAAGACCTACGAGCAGTACTTC. Translating it yields CAWSGQGGKTYEQYF. The variable domain in full, with the rest retrieved from reference TRBV30 and TRBJ2-7, is SQTIHQWPATLVQPVGSPLSLECTVEGTSNPNLYWYRQAAGRGLQLLFYSVGIGQISSEVPQNLSASRPQDRQFILSSKKLLLSDSGFYLCAWSGQGGKTYEQYFGPGTRLTVT.

This clonotype was observed a few times. The chain employs TRBV10-3 and TRBJ1-2; D possibly corresponds to TRBD1 (6 bases). The CDR3 extends over 16 amino acids. Germline V gene lookup returns CDR1 ENHRY and CDR2 SYGVKD. V lost 10 bases, J lost 4 bases, and 25 bases lay in between. In DNA, the CDR3 is TGTGCCACCGGGGGCGGAACCGACAGAAGAATCTATGGCTACACCTTC. It specifies CATGGGTDRRIYGYTF.

This clonotype was seen ten or more times. The rearrangement joins TRBV20-1 to TRBJ1-2; TRBD1 agrees at 7 bases. CDR3 length: 14 amino acids. With 6 bases clipped from V and 3 bases from J, the junction kept 10 bases outside the gene matches. The germline V gene has CDR1 DFQATT and CDR2 SNEGSKA (reference sequence). The CDR3 here is CSAEGRGPDYGYTF. The CDR3 DNA follows: TGCAGTGCCGAGGGGAGGGGGCCCGACTATGGCTACACCTTC.

A few counts support this clonotype. This chain links TRBV5-1 with TRBJ2-7; TRBD2 aligns across 7 bases. The trim removed 0 bases at V and 6 bases at J, leaving 6 bases unmatched. This CDR3 is 14 amino acids long. CDR1 is SGHRS and CDR2 is YFSETQ in the germline V gene. CDR3 region: CASSLGAGAAEQYF. The DNA for the CDR3 is TGCGCCAGCAGCTTGGGTGCGGGAGCGGCCGAGCAGTACTTC.

The chain carries TRBV20-1 and TRBJ2-1; 7 positions agree with TRBD1. CDR1 and CDR2 from the germline V gene are DFQATT and SNEGSKA (reference sequence). CDR3 length equals 13 residues. The ends lost 6 bases at V and 7 bases at J; junction bases unmatched: 9. The CDR3 bases are TGCAGTGCCATCCGGGACAGTGGTAATGAGCAGTTCTTC. As protein: CSAIRDSGNEQFF.

This clonotype was observed a few times. This could be a read error, since a much larger clone is one nucleotide away. The chain employs TRBV30 and TRBJ1-1; TRBD1 is a possible D gene (5 bases). Looked up from germline, CDR1 is GTSNPN and CDR2 is SVGIG (reference sequence). This CDR3 has 13 amino acids. With 5 bases removed from V and 0 bases from J, the gap between germline ends came to 10 bases. The chain's CDR3 is CAWGPTVNTEAFF. The DNA for the CDR3 is TGTGCCTGGGGGCCGACAGTGAACACTGAAGCTTTCTTT.

The chain has TRBV7-2 and TRBJ2-1; the D is unclear. Trimming pared 5 bases from V and 9 bases from J, leaving 14 bases between. The germline CDR1 and CDR2 sequences are SGHTA and FQGNSA. The CDR3 is 13 amino acids. DNA of the CDR3: TGTGCCAGCAGCCCTGCGCGAGACACTGAGCAGTTCTTC. This codes for CASSPARDTEQFF.

The table lists this clonotype with many counts. J is TRBJ2-7 and V is TRBV27; D possibly uses TRBD1 or TRBD2 (10 bases each). The CDR3 is made up of 19 amino acids. The ends were cut back, 5 bases at V and 3 bases at J, with 29 bases in the middle. In germline, CDR1 is MNHEY, CDR2 SMNVEV (reference sequence). CDR3 protein: CASSRDRGFPSGSYYEQYF. CDR3 in DNA: TGTGCCAGCAGTAGGGACAGGGGTTTTCCTAGCGGGAGTTACTACGAGCAGTACTTC.

V gene TRBV20-1 combines with J gene TRBJ2-3, with TRBD2 matching over 10 bases. This CDR3 region has 15 residues. V lost 3 bases and J lost 5; bases outside the gene matches: 8. Germline V gene data show CDR1 as DFQATT and CDR2 as SNEGSKA (reference sequence). CDR3 protein: CSARGGTSGKDTQYF. The CDR3, as DNA: TGCAGTGCTAGGGGTGGTACTAGCGGGAAAGATACGCAGTATTTT.

This clonotype was seen repeatedly, ten times or more. Here the CDR3 DNA reads TGTGCCAGCAGTTCGTCCGGGGGAGGAACGAGCTCTGGGGCCAACGTCCTGACTTTC. This sequence encodes CASSSSGGGTSSGANVLTF. V usage is TRBV28 and J usage is TRBJ2-6; tentatively, D is TRBD2 (6 bases). The CDR3 sequence is 19 residues long. V gave up 4 bases and J gave up 0 bases, with 19 bases separating them. Per the germline V gene, CDR1 is MDHEN and CDR2 is SYDVKM.

The genes are TRBV9 and TRBJ2-7; no definite D call. The CDR3 totals 16 residues. Per the germline V gene, CDR1 is SGDLS and CDR2 is YYNGEE. V lost 0 bases and J lost 0, with 13 bases in between. CDR3 DNA sequence: TGTGCCAGCAGCGTAGATGGCAGCCTTATCTCCTACGAGCAGTACTTC. Protein sequence: CASSVDGSLISYEQYF.

The rearrangement uses TRBV3-1 and TRBJ2-7, with TRBD2 identical over 7 bases. The CDR3 consists of 18 residues. The ends lost 2 bases at V and 2 bases at J; junction bases unmatched: 15. The germline V gene has CDR1 LGHDT and CDR2 YNNKEL (reference sequence). The CDR3 protein is CASSQTPLLREAPYEQYF. The CDR3, as DNA: TGTGCCAGCAGCCAAACCCCCCTCTTACGGGAGGCACCCTACGAGCAGTACTTC.

This clonotype has more than one count but fewer than ten. The V call is TRBV29-1, the J call TRBJ2-1; no clear D gene. V was trimmed by 6 bases and J by 4 bases, leaving 7 bases between them. The CDR3 is made up of 11 amino acids. Germline V gene data show CDR1 as SQVTM and CDR2 as ANQGSEA. The CDR3 loop reads CSVYSYNEQFF. CDR3 nucleotide sequence: TGCAGCGTCTACTCTTACAATGAGCAGTTCTTC.

This chain uses TRBV6-2 or TRBV6-3 with TRBJ2-3, with 8 bases fitting TRBD2. The length of the CDR3 is 15 residues. Germline V lookup: CDR1 MNHEY, CDR2 SVGEGT. Losses at the gene ends were 5 bases for V and 0 bases for J; bases not matched to a gene: 4. The CDR3 DNA reads as TGTGCCAGCAGTGAAATAGCGGGGAGCACAGATACGCAGTATTTT. Its translation: CASSEIAGSTDTQYF.

Only a few counts were recorded for this clonotype. The gene calls are TRBV10-2 and TRBJ2-3, with TRBD2 matching over 8 bases. V shed 8 bases, J shed 4 bases, and the junction held 5 bases outside the gene matches. The germline CDR1 and CDR2 sequences are WSHSY and SAAADI. The CDR3 loop spans 13 amino acids. Here the CDR3 DNA reads TGCGCCAGCGCCATCGGGAGGGCAGATACGCAGTATTTT. Its protein product is CASAIGRADTQYF.

The rearrangement joins TRBV18 to TRBJ2-5; 9 bases match TRBD1. V shed 5 bases and J 4 bases; nucleotides not matched to a gene: 5. The CDR3 length is 14 residues. Germline V CDR1 and CDR2: KGHSH, LQKENI. Here the CDR3 reads CASSGNRGRETQYF. As DNA, the CDR3 is TGTGCCAGCTCAGGAAACAGGGGGCGAGAGACCCAGTACTTC. Complete variable domain (other parts from reference TRBV18 and TRBJ2-5): NAGVMQNPRHLVRRRGQEARLRCSPMKGHSHVYWYRQLPEEGLKFMVYLQKENIIDESGMPKERFSAEFPKEGPSILRIQQVVRGDSAAYFCASSGNRGRETQYFGPGTRLLVL.

This clonotype came up once. A single base separates this from a much larger clone, so it may be a read error. The chain has TRBV6-2 or TRBV6-3 and TRBJ2-4; TRBD2 matches at 7 bases. Germline V gene lookup returns CDR1 MNHEY and CDR2 SVGEGT. Losses at the gene ends were 5 bases for V and 9 bases for J; bases not matched to a gene: 10. CDR3 size: 14 residues. CDR3 coding DNA: TGTGCCAGCAGTGACGGGCGGGAGTACGGCATTCAGTACTTC. Residues: CASSDGREYGIQYF.

The chain couples TRBV20-1 to TRBJ2-5, with TRBD2 matching 14 bases. V trimming: 3 bases; J trimming: 2 bases; junction bases outside the gene matches: 11. The CDR3 loop spans 18 amino acids. From germline, CDR1 is DFQATT and CDR2 SNEGSKA (reference sequence). The CDR3 loop reads CSARQGLAGEERQETQYF. The CDR3 bases are TGCAGTGCTAGGCAGGGACTAGCGGGAGAGGAGAGGCAAGAGACCCAGTACTTC.

This clonotype has a count of ten or more. V usage is TRBV12-3 or TRBV12-4 and J usage is TRBJ2-7; 8 bases align to TRBD2. The CDR3 is made up of 14 amino acids. Unmatched junction bases numbered 5, after V lost 5 bases and J lost 2 bases. CDR3 sequence reads: CASSPSGRAYEQYF. The CDR3 coding sequence is TGTGCCAGCAGTCCCAGCGGGAGAGCCTACGAGCAGTACTTC.

This clonotype was detected a few times. V and J are TRBV12-3 or TRBV12-4 and TRBJ2-2; D unclear. This CDR3 spans 13 amino acids. The V end lost 3 bases, the J end lost 6 bases, and 8 bases lay between the germline ends. As DNA, the CDR3 is TGTGCCAGCAGTTTGACTCTGGCCGGGGAGCTGTTTTTT. Encoded protein: CASSLTLAGELFF.